Listed below are T cell receptor beta chains from one sample, sequenced in a study of identical twins. Via MiXCR, TCRdb re-called the 5' RACE reads, giving one row per CDR3 protein. The repertoire includes about 340,000 distinct CDR3 sequences, over 9% of them detected once, and approximately 7.9% sits in the top ten. The sample was also reused in another study, on yellow fever vaccine responses in identical twins.

Material: CD8+ T cells sorted from blood. These TCRs come from a woman aged 18 to 35 in good health. CDR3s include the opening cysteine and the closing phenylalanine or tryptophan. Each record gives: J gene, D gene, V gene, clone size, CDR3 DNA, CDR3 protein. D genes are given only for firm matches. Only part of the rows carry a size: once, few, many, or a class if the clone is expanded.

J: TRBJ2-7; D: NA; V: TRBV12-3/TRBV12-4; size: NA; DNA: TGTGCCAGCAGCAACGGACTAATTTCCGAGCAGTACTTC; CDR3: CASSNGLISEQYF
J: TRBJ1-3; D: NA; V: TRBV29-1; size: NA; DNA: TGCAGCGTCCTCCACACCAGGGACAACACCATATATTTT; CDR3: CSVLHTRDNTIYF
J: TRBJ2-1; D: NA; V: TRBV6-6; size: NA; DNA: TGTGCCTCAGACGCCGGCGGGACGGATGAGCAGTTCTTC; CDR3: CASDAGGTDEQFF
J: TRBJ1-1; D: NA; V: TRBV5-1; size: NA; DNA: TGCGCCAGCAGCGGCAGTTCAAACACTGAAGCTTTCTTT; CDR3: CASSGSSNTEAFF
J: TRBJ2-5; D: NA; V: TRBV7-9; size: few; DNA: TGTGCCAGCAGCCCCACGGGGGCGGAAGAGACCCAGTACTTC; CDR3: CASSPTGAEETQYF
J: TRBJ2-5; D: NA; V: TRBV15; size: few; DNA: TGTGCCACCAGCAGAGGTACAGGAGAGCTGTACCAAGAGACCCAGTACTTC; CDR3: CATSRGTGELYQETQYF
J: TRBJ1-5; D: NA; V: TRBV20-1; size: NA; DNA: TGCAGTGCTAGTTTTGGCGACAATCAGCCCCAGCATTTT; CDR3: CSASFGDNQPQHF
J: TRBJ2-1; D: TRBD2; V: TRBV6-1; size: NA; DNA: TGTGCCAGCAGAAGGGGACTAGCGGGAGGGACTGAGCAGTTCTTC; CDR3: CASRRGLAGGTEQFF
J: TRBJ1-1; D: NA; V: TRBV29-1; size: few; DNA: TGCAGCGTTGTGGTTCCCTTGAACACTGAAGCTTTCTTT; CDR3: CSVVVPLNTEAFF
J: TRBJ2-2; D: TRBD2; V: TRBV19; size: few; DNA: TGTGCCAGTACCCCCTTGGCGGGGGGTAGGACCGGGGAGCTGTTTTTT; CDR3: CASTPLAGGRTGELFF
J: TRBJ1-4; D: TRBD1; V: TRBV5-1; size: NA; DNA: TGCGCCAGCAGCGGCGGACAGGGGGTGGAAGAAAAACTGTTTTTT; CDR3: CASSGGQGVEEKLFF
J: TRBJ2-1; D: TRBD2; V: TRBV20-1; size: NA; DNA: TGCAGTGCCCACGGACTAGCTGAATTGAATGAGCAGTTCTTC; CDR3: CSAHGLAELNEQFF
J: TRBJ2-7; D: TRBD2; V: TRBV3-1; size: many; DNA: TGTGCCAGCAGCCACGCCCCGGGACTAGACGAGCAGTACTTC; CDR3: CASSHAPGLDEQYF
J: TRBJ2-5; D: TRBD2; V: TRBV10-3; size: few; DNA: TGTGCCATCAGTGAGCCCAGGACTAGCGGGGAGACCCAGTACTTC; CDR3: CAISEPRTSGETQYF
J: TRBJ1-1; D: NA; V: TRBV27; size: NA; DNA: TGTGCCAGCAGTTTTACAGTCCGGGGAACTGAAGCTTTCTTT; CDR3: CASSFTVRGTEAFF
J: TRBJ2-1; D: NA; V: TRBV5-1; size: many; DNA: TGCGCCAGCAGCTTGGCCAGCGATGAGCAGTTCTTC; CDR3: CASSLASDEQFF
J: TRBJ2-1; D: TRBD1; V: TRBV4-1; size: many; DNA: TGCGCCAGCAGCCACCTGACAGGGGGGGATGAGCAGTTCTTC; CDR3: CASSHLTGGDEQFF
J: TRBJ1-2; D: NA; V: TRBV29-1; size: few; DNA: TGCAGCGTCGAAGGGGGCTATGGCTACACCTTC; CDR3: CSVEGGYGYTF
J: TRBJ2-3; D: NA; V: TRBV11-2; size: NA; DNA: TGTGCCAGCAGCCAGGGGCCCACCTTAGCCGCCGGCACAGATACGCAGTATTTT; CDR3: CASSQGPTLAAGTDTQYF
J: TRBJ1-1; D: NA; V: TRBV11-2; size: few; DNA: TGTGCCAGCAGCCTGGGACCGATGATGAACACTGAAGCTTTCTTT; CDR3: CASSLGPMMNTEAFF
J: TRBJ2-2; D: NA; V: TRBV7-7; size: few; DNA: TGTGCCAGCAGCTTCCGACAGAGCTCGAACACCGGGGAGCTGTTTTTT; CDR3: CASSFRQSSNTGELFF
J: TRBJ2-1; D: TRBD2; V: TRBV28; size: few; DNA: TGTGCCAGCAGTTTTGGGGCGGGAGGGGACAATGAGCAGTTCTTC; CDR3: CASSFGAGGDNEQFF
J: TRBJ1-5; D: TRBD1; V: TRBV24-1; size: NA; DNA: TGTGCCACCAGTGAGTCGACAGGGTCCCAGCCCCAGCATTTT; CDR3: CATSESTGSQPQHF
J: TRBJ1-1; D: TRBD1; V: TRBV7-9; size: NA; DNA: TGTGCCAGCAGCTCGATACAGGGGGCGAAGGGGAGCACTGAAGCTTTCTTT; CDR3: CASSSIQGAKGSTEAFF
J: TRBJ2-3; D: TRBD2; V: TRBV5-5; size: few; DNA: TGTGCCAGCAGCGCAAATAGCGGGGGGGCCCCAGATACGCAGTATTTT; CDR3: CASSANSGGAPDTQYF
J: TRBJ2-3; D: TRBD2; V: TRBV11-1; size: NA; DNA: TGTGCCAGCAGCCAACCGACTAGCGGGGGGCTAGAGATAGATACGCAGTATTTT; CDR3: CASSQPTSGGLEIDTQYF
J: TRBJ1-5; D: NA; V: TRBV7-9; size: many; DNA: TGTGCCAGCAGCTTAGCGGGGGGAAATCAGCCCCAGCATTTT; CDR3: CASSLAGGNQPQHF
J: TRBJ2-1; D: NA; V: TRBV6-4; size: few; DNA: TGTGCCAGCAGTGACTACCCTAGAAATGAGCAGTTCTTC; CDR3: CASSDYPRNEQFF
J: TRBJ1-2; D: NA; V: TRBV20-1; size: few; DNA: TGCAGTGCTAGAAAGGGGTGGCAGGCCATTGATATAGGCTACACCTTC; CDR3: CSARKGWQAIDIGYTF
J: TRBJ2-6; D: NA; V: TRBV7-6; size: few; DNA: TGTGCCAGCAGCCCGAGATTAATACAAGGAGCCTCTGGGGCCAACGTCCTGACTTTC; CDR3: CASSPRLIQGASGANVLTF
J: TRBJ2-1; D: NA; V: TRBV12-3/TRBV12-4; size: few; DNA: TGTGCCAGCAGTTTAAGTCTGGGCAGCTACAATGAGCAGTTCTTC; CDR3: CASSLSLGSYNEQFF
J: TRBJ2-2; D: NA; V: TRBV9; size: NA; DNA: TGTGCCAGCAGCGTAGGTAAACTTTCCACCGGGGAGCTGTTTTTT; CDR3: CASSVGKLSTGELFF
J: TRBJ2-7; D: TRBD1; V: TRBV18; size: few; DNA: TGTGCCAGCTCACCACCGGACAGGGGACACGAGCAGTACTTC; CDR3: CASSPPDRGHEQYF
J: TRBJ1-2; D: NA; V: TRBV10-2; size: few; DNA: TGCGCCAGCAGTGAGAATAACTATGGCTACACCTTC; CDR3: CASSENNYGYTF
J: TRBJ1-1; D: NA; V: TRBV29-1; size: NA; DNA: TGCAGCTATCTACAGGGTGCTGAAGCTTTCTTT; CDR3: CSYLQGAEAFF
J: TRBJ2-7; D: NA; V: TRBV29-1; size: many; DNA: TGCAGCGTTGAGGACCCGACAGGTCAATACTACGAGCAGTACTTC; CDR3: CSVEDPTGQYYEQYF
J: TRBJ2-7; D: NA; V: TRBV20-1; size: NA; DNA: TGCAGTGCTAGAGATTACCTTGAGGACACCTACGAGCAGTACTTC; CDR3: CSARDYLEDTYEQYF
J: TRBJ2-3; D: TRBD2; V: TRBV10-3; size: few; DNA: TGTGCCATCAGTGGGGAGGGGTTCACAGATACGCAGTATTTT; CDR3: CAISGEGFTDTQYF
J: TRBJ2-3; D: NA; V: TRBV19; size: NA; DNA: TGTGCCAGTAGTATGGGGGGCGTAACCGATACGCAGTATTTT; CDR3: CASSMGGVTDTQYF
J: TRBJ2-2; D: NA; V: TRBV24-1; size: NA; DNA: TGTGCCACCAGGAACCAGAACACCGGGGAGCTGTTTTTT; CDR3: CATRNQNTGELFF
J: TRBJ2-4; D: NA; V: TRBV20-1; size: NA; DNA: TGCAGTGCTAGAGATTTCAGGGGGGGTGCCAAAAACATTCAGTACTTC; CDR3: CSARDFRGGAKNIQYF
J: TRBJ2-3; D: NA; V: TRBV2; size: NA; DNA: TGTGCCAGCACTCGAGCACCCACCACAGATACGCAGTATTTT; CDR3: CASTRAPTTDTQYF
J: TRBJ2-1; D: NA; V: TRBV4-2; size: NA; DNA: TGTGCCAGCAGCCAAGTCCACCGACGCTCCTACAATGAGCAGTTCTTC; CDR3: CASSQVHRRSYNEQFF
J: TRBJ2-1; D: NA; V: TRBV6-1; size: many; DNA: TGTGCCAGCAGGCAGGGAAGCTCCTACAATGAGCAGTTCTTC; CDR3: CASRQGSSYNEQFF
J: TRBJ2-2; D: NA; V: TRBV20-1; size: NA; DNA: TGCAGTGCTAGAGGGCTTAACACCGGGGAGCTGTTTTTT; CDR3: CSARGLNTGELFF
J: TRBJ2-5; D: NA; V: TRBV15; size: few; DNA: TGTGCCACCAGCAGAGATCGTTGGGTTGGGGAGACCCAGTACTTC; CDR3: CATSRDRWVGETQYF
J: TRBJ2-1; D: TRBD1; V: TRBV20-1; size: NA; DNA: TGCAGTGCTACTATCGGACAGGGGACCTACAATGAGCAGTTCTTC; CDR3: CSATIGQGTYNEQFF
J: TRBJ2-1; D: NA; V: TRBV29-1; size: few; DNA: TGCAGCGTAGTGGAGTACTCAGGGAATGATCCCTACAATGAGCAGTTCTTC; CDR3: CSVVEYSGNDPYNEQFF
J: TRBJ2-1; D: TRBD1; V: TRBV27; size: few; DNA: TGTGCCAGCAGTTCGATAGCAGGGGGCTCCTACAATGAGCAGTTCTTC; CDR3: CASSSIAGGSYNEQFF
J: TRBJ2-2; D: NA; V: TRBV2; size: few; DNA: TGTGCCAGCAGTGCCGGGACGAACGCGCGGGAGCTGTTTTTT; CDR3: CASSAGTNARELFF
J: TRBJ2-5; D: NA; V: TRBV28; size: NA; DNA: TGTGCCAGCAGTAGTTTAGTCGAAGAGACCCAGTACTTC; CDR3: CASSSLVEETQYF
J: TRBJ2-5; D: NA; V: TRBV12-3/TRBV12-4; size: many; DNA: TGTGCCAGCAGTTTCGCTAGCCCAGAGACCCAGTACTTC; CDR3: CASSFASPETQYF